The next 24 T cell receptor beta chains were all read from a single sample in a study of T cells in Graves' hyperthyroidism and ophthalmopathy (dated by TCRdb to about 2019). The method was multiplex PCR. Instrument used: Illumina HiSeq 2000. The TCR beta CDR3 regions were amplified from the RNA transcripts. The first round of RT-PCR for the TCR CDR3 was performed with the HTBI primer set and the Qiagen OneStep RT-PCR kit. The raw public reads went through TCRdb reprocessing: fastp at Q25, MiXCR clone calling, in-frame beta chains kept. Rows are combined by CDR3 protein, so each entry shows the most common genes and DNA. The sample table shows approximately 510,000 distinct CDR3 sequences, and 40% to 55% are seen once. The ten largest clones capture around 44% of the sample. Sequences were obtained from peripheral blood or thyroid tissue (not recorded which). These receptors were obtained from an adult woman with Graves' disease, either hyperthyroidism or ophthalmopathy (not recorded which).

This clonotype occurred once. The chain uses TRBV2 and TRBJ2-7; 7 positions match TRBD2. J gave up 9 bases and V 4 bases, and 3 bases lay outside the gene matches. The CDR3 is 11 residues long. CDR1 is SNHLY and CDR2 is FYNNEI in the germline V gene. The DNA for the CDR3 is TGTGCCAGCAGTGGAGCTAGCGGGCAGTACTTC. This translates into CASSGASGQYF.

CDR3 amino acids: CASSSVPPLLAGPPPEQYF. As DNA, the CDR3 is TGTGCCAGCAGCTCCGTCCCTCCGCTTTTAGCGGGACCCCCCCCCGAGCAGTACTTC. This chain joins TRBV7-6 and TRBJ2-7; 8 nucleotides agree with TRBD2. The CDR3 consists of 19 residues. Germline values: CDR1 SGHVS, CDR2 FNYEAQ. V lost 4 bases, J lost 6 bases, and 23 bases stayed unmatched.

This clonotype was seen repeatedly, ten times or more. This chain joins TRBV7-9 and TRBJ1-3, with D hard to call. The V and J ends lost 5 bases and 0 bases respectively, with 14 bases between them. The CDR3 has 16 residues. Germline loops: CDR1 SEHNR, CDR2 FQNEAQ (reference sequence). In DNA, the CDR3 is TGTGCCAGCAGCCTAGACGCAGTTTTCTCTGGAAACACCATATATTTT. Its protein is CASSLDAVFSGNTIYF.

The chain joins TRBV7-2 to TRBJ2-5, with D unclear. The CDR3 is 13 residues long. Germline loops: CDR1 SGHTA, CDR2 FQGNSA. The V gene lost 3 bases and the J gene lost 3 bases, with 8 bases spanning the gap. CDR3 DNA sequence: TGTGCCAGCAGCTTTGGCCAGAAAGAGACCCAGTACTTC. Translating it yields CASSFGQKETQYF.

This clonotype was found a few times. In this CDR3 the conserved last residue, phenylalanine or tryptophan, is missing, so a read error is likely. This chain connects TRBV12-3 or TRBV12-4 to TRBJ1-5; D not certain. V was shortened by 3 bases and J by 7 bases, with 7 bases between the two germline ends. The CDR3 extends over 12 amino acids. The CDR3 loop is CASSFSEQPQHL. The CDR3 DNA follows: TGTGCCAGCAGTTTCTCCGAACAGCCCCAGCATCTT.

The sample holds many counts of this clonotype. This chain uses TRBV7-8 with TRBJ2-7; 7 positions agree with TRBD1. J gave up 3 bases and V 6 bases, and 11 bases lay outside the gene matches. There are 15 residues in the CDR3. Germline V CDR1 and CDR2: SGHVS, FQNEAQ. CDR3 DNA: TGTGCCAGCAGTTATCTGCCTGGGACAGACTACGAGCAGTACTTC. Amino acid sequence: CASSYLPGTDYEQYF.

This clonotype was detected many times. This chain links TRBV2 with TRBJ1-2, with D possibly being TRBD1 (5 bases). Germline assignment: CDR1 SNHLY and CDR2 FYNNEI. The CDR3 is 12 residues long. V lost 3 bases and J lost 7, with 9 bases in between. CDR3 sequence reads: CASSDDRSGYTF. DNA of the CDR3: TGTGCCAGCAGTGACGACAGAAGTGGCTACACCTTC.

Notes on this clonotype: Given a much more abundant clone one base away, this may be a read error. V usage is TRBV2 and J usage is TRBJ2-7; D possibly uses TRBD1 or TRBD2 (7 bases each). Germline lookup yields CDR1 SNHLY and CDR2 FYNNEI. The CDR3 is 14 residues long. Trimming took 5 bases from V and 8 from J, leaving 19 bases between them. The CDR3 reads CASSPGRGGYKQYF. The CDR3 coding sequence is TGTGCCAGCAGTCCCGGCAGGGGGGGATACAAGCAGTACTTC.

Of note for this clonotype: A much larger clonotype is one base distant, so this may be a read error. This rearrangement joins TRBV11-2 to TRBJ2-7; 8 bases map to TRBD1. The length of the CDR3 is 15 residues. V shed 5 bases and J 5 bases; nucleotides not matched to a gene: 11. Germline V gene sequence: CDR1 SGHAT, CDR2 FQNNGV. CDR3 nucleotides: TGTGCCAGCAGCCCAGGACAGGGAGCCCCCGACGAGCAGTACTTC. It is translated as CASSPGQGAPDEQYF.

This clonotype came up a few times. The gene calls are TRBV12-3 or TRBV12-4 and TRBJ1-1; 7 nucleotides match TRBD1. CDR3 size: 16 residues. The V segment lost 6 bases and the J segment 1 base; nucleotides outside the gene matches: 11. The CDR3 nucleotides read TGTGCCAGCAGCCCCTCCCGGTCAGGGGGGAACACTGAAGCTTTCTTT. It codes for CASSPSRSGGNTEAFF.

The chain recombines TRBV29-1 with TRBJ2-2; weak D call: TRBD1 (5 bases). The germline CDR1 and CDR2 sequences are SQVTM and ANQGSEA. V lost 4 bases, J lost 4 bases, and 7 bases lay in between. The CDR3 extends over 12 amino acids. The CDR3, as DNA: TGCAGCGTTGGACAGTTCACCGGGGAGCTGTTTTTT. It translates to CSVGQFTGELFF.

This clonotype was detected ten times or more. The chain couples TRBV5-1 to TRBJ1-5; 9 nucleotides match TRBD1. V was pared by 4 bases and J by 4 bases, with 6 bases of the junction left unmatched. The CDR3 spans 15 residues. The germline V gene encodes CDR1 SGHRS and CDR2 YFSETQ. The CDR3 DNA sequence: TGCGCCAGCAGCACAGAGGGACAGGGAAATCAGCCCCAGCATTTT. Translation: CASSTEGQGNQPQHF.

The rearrangement links TRBV2 to TRBJ2-3; 10 bases are shared with TRBD2. V trimming: 5 bases; J trimming: 2 bases; junction bases outside the gene matches: 4. CDR1 is SNHLY and CDR2 is FYNNEI in the germline V gene. The CDR3 totals 15 residues. In nucleotides, the CDR3 is TGTGCCAGCAGTTGGACTAGCGGCGACACAGATACGCAGTATTTT. Amino acids: CASSWTSGDTDTQYF.

This clonotype occurred once. The rearrangement joins TRBV15 to TRBJ1-2; maybe TRBD1 (6 bases). Trimming pared 1 base from V and 7 bases from J, leaving 13 bases between. The V gene's germline CDR1 is LNHNV and CDR2 YYDKDF (reference sequence). There are 14 residues in the CDR3. The CDR3 here is CATSRGRQVSGYTF. The CDR3 DNA follows: TGTGCCACCAGCAGAGGCCGACAGGTCTCTGGCTACACCTTC.

Regarding this clonotype: The junction shows a germline mismatch at one end, possibly a read error. The V and J genes are TRBV20-1 and TRBJ2-5; 8 bases align to TRBD2. Germline lookup yields CDR1 DFQATT and CDR2 SNEGSKA (reference sequence). The CDR3 has 12 amino acids. CDR3 residues: CSARDKRETRYF. Written as DNA, the CDR3 is TGCAGTGCTAGAGATAAGCGGGAGACCCGGTACTTC.

There are many counts of this clonotype. The chain uses TRBV7-9 and TRBJ1-1; 9 positions agree with TRBD1. V shed 8 bases, J shed 4 bases, and the junction held 11 bases outside the gene matches. The germline CDR1 and CDR2 sequences are SEHNR and FQNEAQ (reference sequence). The CDR3 covers 15 residues. The CDR3 protein is CASSETGGVSTEAFF. The CDR3 DNA reads TGTGCCAGCTCCGAAACAGGGGGCGTTTCCACTGAAGCTTTCTTT.

The chain combines TRBV25-1 with TRBJ1-3; D not certain. Trimming shortened V by 3 bases and J by 1 base, and 7 bases separated the two germline ends. The germline V gene encodes CDR1 MGHDK and CDR2 SYGVNS. There are 14 residues in the CDR3. The CDR3 protein is CASSDPGSGNTIYF. The CDR3 DNA reads as TGTGCCAGCAGTGACCCCGGGTCTGGAAACACCATATATTTT.

This chain links TRBV7-9 with TRBJ2-1, with D tentatively TRBD2 (6 bases). Germline-derived CDR1 and CDR2 are SEHNR and FQNEAQ (reference sequence). V was clipped by 1 base and J by 0 bases, with 7 bases between them. This CDR3 spans 15 amino acids. CDR3 coding DNA: TGTGCCAGCAGCTTAGACGGGGGCTCCTACAATGAGCAGTTCTTC. This sequence encodes CASSLDGGSYNEQFF.

In its sample, this clonotype was seen many times. This chain joins TRBV7-2 and TRBJ2-2; D remains ambiguous. The CDR3 loop spans 13 amino acids. Trimming removed 0 bases from V and 3 bases from J, with 2 bases in between. The germline gives CDR1 SGHTA, CDR2 FQGNSA. The CDR3 region is CASSLAYTGELFF. The DNA for the CDR3 is TGTGCCAGCAGCTTAGCTTACACCGGGGAGCTGTTTTTT.

The chain has TRBV20-1 and TRBJ2-3; TRBD2 aligns across 10 bases. The V gene end was trimmed by 2 bases and the J gene end by 5 bases; junction bases not matched to a gene: 4. Germline V CDR1 and CDR2: DFQATT, SNEGSKA (reference sequence). This CDR3 spans 14 amino acids. This CDR3 reads CSARLAGEGDTQYF. The DNA for the CDR3 is TGCAGTGCTAGACTAGCGGGAGAGGGAGATACGCAGTATTTT.

The chain carries TRBV20-1 and TRBJ2-7, with 8 bases lining up with TRBD1. V was clipped by 0 bases and J by 2 bases; unmatched bases: 9. Germline V gene lookup returns CDR1 DFQATT and CDR2 SNEGSKA (reference sequence). The CDR3 is 16 residues long. This CDR3 is CSARDRTGQIPYEQYF. In DNA form, the CDR3 reads TGCAGTGCTAGAGATAGGACAGGGCAAATTCCCTACGAGCAGTACTTC.

In its sample, this clonotype was seen many times. The chain joins TRBV20-1 to TRBJ2-2; D gene unclear. The V end lost 5 bases, the J end lost 2 bases, and 12 bases lay between the germline ends. This CDR3 spans 14 amino acids. Germline V gene lookup returns CDR1 DFQATT and CDR2 SNEGSKA (reference sequence). The CDR3 DNA is TGCAGTGCTGAGGACGCAGAAAACACCGGGGAGCTGTTTTTT. Protein: CSAEDAENTGELFF.

This clonotype showed up just a few times. The gene calls are TRBV5-4 and TRBJ2-7; D ambiguous. This CDR3 comprises 13 residues. From germline, CDR1 is SGHNT and CDR2 YYREEE (reference sequence). Trimming took 2 bases from V and 1 from J, leaving 7 bases between them. The CDR3 bases are TGTGCCAGCAGCTTTGGGGATTCCTACGAGCAGTACTTC. This codes for CASSFGDSYEQYF.

A few counts support this clonotype. The V call is TRBV6-1, the J call TRBJ1-1; D call uncertain. Looked up from germline, CDR1 is MNHNS and CDR2 is SASEGT. The CDR3 spans 12 residues. Between the trimmed V and J ends, which lost 6 bases and 11 bases, there was a span of 16 bases. Here the CDR3 DNA reads TGTGCCAGCAGGCCCGGGCAAGGGCCGGCTTTCTTT. Its protein product is CASRPGQGPAFF.